This T cell receptor (beta chain) was obtained from a study of identical twins. Regarding the study as a whole: Zero-insertion analyses were open to partial confounding by invariant MAIT and iNKT cells.

TCRdb recomputed calls from the 5' RACE reads with MiXCR, one row per CDR3 protein. The sample shows some 1,700,000 distinct CDR3 sequences, less than 35% of them seen only once. Trimming cost V 2 bases and J 3 bases; bases outside gene matches: 6. The germline V gene has CDR1 SGHVS and CDR2 FNYEAQ. The CDR3 spans 17 residues. Regarding this clonotype: Its antigen is currently unknown.

The sample taken for sequencing was cord blood. J is TRBJ2-3 and V is TRBV7-6; 12 bases line up with TRBD2. The receptor was isolated from a newborn girl in good health. This CDR3 reads CASSLSPLAGGTDTQYF. CDR3 coding DNA: TGTGCCAGCAGCTTAAGCCCGCTAGCGGGGGGGACAGATACGCAGTATTTT.